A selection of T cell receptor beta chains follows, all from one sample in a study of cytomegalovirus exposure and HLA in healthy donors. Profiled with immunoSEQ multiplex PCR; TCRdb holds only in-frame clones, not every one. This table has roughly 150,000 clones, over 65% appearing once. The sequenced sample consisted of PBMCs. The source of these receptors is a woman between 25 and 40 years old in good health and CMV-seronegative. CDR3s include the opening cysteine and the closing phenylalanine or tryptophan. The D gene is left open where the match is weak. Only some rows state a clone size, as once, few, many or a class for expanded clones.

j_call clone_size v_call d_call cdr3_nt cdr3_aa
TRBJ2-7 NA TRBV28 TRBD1 TGTGCCAGCAGGGTACAGGGGGTCTCCTACGAGCAGTACTTC CASRVQGVSYEQYF
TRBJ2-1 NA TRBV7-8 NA TGTGCCAGCAGCCTAGCTAGGGAGCACCTTGGGTTCTTC CASSLAREHLGFF
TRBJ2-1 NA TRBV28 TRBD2 TGTGCCAGCAGTTCCTCTAGCGGGGTTTCCTACAATGAGCAGTTCTTC CASSSSSGVSYNEQFF
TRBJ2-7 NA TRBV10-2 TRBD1 TGCGCCAGCGGGGACAGGGGGTACGAGCAGTACTTC CASGDRGYEQYF
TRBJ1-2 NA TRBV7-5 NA TGTGCCAGAAGCCCGCGACCTGACAGAGACACCGTTACCTTCTATGGCTACACCTTC CARSPRPDRDTVTFYGYTF
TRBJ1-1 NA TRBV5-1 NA TGCGCCAGCAGCTCTTCGACACAAAAGAACACTGAAGCTTTCTTT CASSSSTQKNTEAFF
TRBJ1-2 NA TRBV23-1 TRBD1 TGCGCCAGCAGTCAATCGGGCTGGGGGGGACAGGGGACCTATGGCTACACCTTC CASSQSGWGGQGTYGYTF
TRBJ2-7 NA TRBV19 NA TGTGCCAGTAGTATGTGGCAGGGGGGAGGCGAGCAGTACTTC CASSMWQGGGEQYF
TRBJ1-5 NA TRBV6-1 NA TGTGCCAGCAGTGAAGTTTCGGATCAGCCCCAGCATTTT CASSEVSDQPQHF
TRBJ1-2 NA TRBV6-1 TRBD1 TGTGCCAGCAGTGAAAATGGACAGGGCCAGGGCTACACCTTC CASSENGQGQGYTF
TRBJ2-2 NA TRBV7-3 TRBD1 TGTGCCAGCAGCCCACAGGGGCTGAACACCGGGGAGCTGTTTTTT CASSPQGLNTGELFF
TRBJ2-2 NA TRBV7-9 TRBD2 TGTTCCAGCAGCCAAGAGGTCCCCCTAGCGGGAGGAACGGGCGGGGAGCTGTTTTTT CSSSQEVPLAGGTGGELFF
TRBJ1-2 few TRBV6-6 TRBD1 TGTGCCAGCAGTTACTCGGACAGGGTAAATGGCTACACCTTC CASSYSDRVNGYTF
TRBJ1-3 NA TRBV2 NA TGTGCCAGCAGGCTTGACAGCTCTGGAAACACCATATATTTT CASRLDSSGNTIYF
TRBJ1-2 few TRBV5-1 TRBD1 TGCGCCAGCAGTACAGGGGGCGTTGACTATGGCTACACCTTC CASSTGGVDYGYTF
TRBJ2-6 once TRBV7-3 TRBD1 TGTGCCAGCAGCCCCGGGACAGGGGCTTCCTCTGGGGCCAACGTCCTGACTTTC CASSPGTGASSGANVLTF
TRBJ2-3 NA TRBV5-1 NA TGCGCCAGCAGCTTGGACGGAACCCGAACTAGAGGGCATACAGATACGCAGTATTTT CASSLDGTRTRGHTDTQYF
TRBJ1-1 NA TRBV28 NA TGTGCCAGCAGAGACAGGTTGAACACTGAAGCTTTCTTT CASRDRLNTEAFF